One T cell receptor (beta chain) is described in this entry. Followed over time, Seattle patients had been enrolled while infection was active. As originally analysed: Reference gene primer amplification gave estimated nucleated cell counts. Assay used: immunoSEQ multiplex PCR; TCRdb lists only in-frame clones, some missing. The V and J calls and clone size were taken over from that table, and D and trimming were inferred from the DNA. The table lists about 160,000 clones, approximately 86% of them singletons, with 5.5% to 8% in the top ten. The junction had 8 bases not matched to a gene; V was cut back by 7 bases and J by 5 bases. The CDR3 has 14 residues. Germline V gene lookup returns CDR1 SNHLY and CDR2 FYNNEI. These data are taken from a study of blood T cell repertoires in COVID-19. Study background: Specimens from acute and convalescent COVID-19 originated in the United States, Italy and Spain. T cells, B-cell-depleted T cells, or PBMCs provided the cDNA or gDNA that served as material.

The sequencing sample was made of peripheral blood. This chain joins TRBV2 and TRBJ1-1, with 9 bases lining up with TRBD1. The clonotype comes from a man older than 75 with COVID-19, enrolled during active disease. The CDR3 nucleotides read TGTGCCAGCACCTTGGACAGGGGAAGTACTGAAGCTTTCTTT. This translates into CASTLDRGSTEAFF.